The present T cell receptor beta chain was sequenced within a study of OX40 agonist ivuxolimab in advanced cancers. Looking at the study overall: Recorded diagnoses for dose-escalation patients were hepatocellular carcinoma, melanoma, renal cell or head and neck cancer. Three dose-escalation patients had partial responses: one with hepatocellular carcinoma and two with cutaneous melanoma. The study, taken as a whole, reports: Both blood CD4+ and CD8+ T cells showed clonal growth by week 6 at 0.1 to 3.0 mg/kg. Expanded clones were, on average, more numerous in CD8+ T cells than in CD4+.

V lost 5 bases to trimming and J lost 1 base; unmatched junction nucleotides: 8. The CDR3 is 16 residues long. Germline V CDR1 and CDR2: SEHNR, FQNEAQ (reference sequence). Regarding this clone: Its specificity is not known.

The data were produced by immunoSEQ multiplex PCR, yet TCRdb's version contains in-frame clones alone and is incomplete. The data contain about 80,000 clones, about 86% of them seen just once; the ten biggest clones take up more than 6%. Sequencing used CD4+ or CD8+ T cells sorted from blood, obtained in a trial of the OX40 agonist ivuxolimab. V is TRBV7-9 and J is TRBJ1-1; 9 bases fit TRBD1. This receptor was obtained from an adult with an advanced solid tumor such as melanoma, head and neck, liver or kidney cancer. DNA for the CDR3: TGTGCCAGCAGCACGACGACGGGACAGGGGAACACTGAAGCTTTCTTT. Its translation is CASSTTTGQGNTEAFF.